This T cell receptor beta chain emerged from a study of T cells in Graves' hyperthyroidism and ophthalmopathy. For this clonotype: Antigen specificity is unknown.

Using RNA transcripts as the source, TCR beta CDR3 regions were amplified. HTBI primers drove first-round RT-PCR of the TCR CDR3. TCRdb recomputed calls from the multiplex PCR reads with MiXCR, one row per CDR3 protein. The sample records about 570,000 distinct CDR3 sequences, more than 45% being singletons. For the diagnoses, clinical symptoms, serum thyroxine and TRAb, thyroid ultrasound and orbital computed tomography were used. Overall study findings and caveats: The blood repertoire included most of the expanded thyroid clonotypes above 0.001. The model's output predicted ophthalmopathy at a median of 6.5 months prior to onset.

The V and J ends lost 5 bases and 4 bases, in that order; junction bases with no gene match: 5. The CDR3 has 14 residues. Germline V gives CDR1 SNHLY, CDR2 FYNNEI. The clonotype was recovered from an adult woman with Graves' disease, either hyperthyroidism or ophthalmopathy (not recorded which). The source material was peripheral blood or thyroid tissue (not recorded which). The V gene is TRBV2, the J gene TRBJ2-7, with 10 bases matching TRBD2. The CDR3 reads CASSKSGGDYEQYF. The CDR3 nucleotides are TGTGCCAGCAGTAAGAGCGGGGGGGATTACGAGCAGTACTTC.